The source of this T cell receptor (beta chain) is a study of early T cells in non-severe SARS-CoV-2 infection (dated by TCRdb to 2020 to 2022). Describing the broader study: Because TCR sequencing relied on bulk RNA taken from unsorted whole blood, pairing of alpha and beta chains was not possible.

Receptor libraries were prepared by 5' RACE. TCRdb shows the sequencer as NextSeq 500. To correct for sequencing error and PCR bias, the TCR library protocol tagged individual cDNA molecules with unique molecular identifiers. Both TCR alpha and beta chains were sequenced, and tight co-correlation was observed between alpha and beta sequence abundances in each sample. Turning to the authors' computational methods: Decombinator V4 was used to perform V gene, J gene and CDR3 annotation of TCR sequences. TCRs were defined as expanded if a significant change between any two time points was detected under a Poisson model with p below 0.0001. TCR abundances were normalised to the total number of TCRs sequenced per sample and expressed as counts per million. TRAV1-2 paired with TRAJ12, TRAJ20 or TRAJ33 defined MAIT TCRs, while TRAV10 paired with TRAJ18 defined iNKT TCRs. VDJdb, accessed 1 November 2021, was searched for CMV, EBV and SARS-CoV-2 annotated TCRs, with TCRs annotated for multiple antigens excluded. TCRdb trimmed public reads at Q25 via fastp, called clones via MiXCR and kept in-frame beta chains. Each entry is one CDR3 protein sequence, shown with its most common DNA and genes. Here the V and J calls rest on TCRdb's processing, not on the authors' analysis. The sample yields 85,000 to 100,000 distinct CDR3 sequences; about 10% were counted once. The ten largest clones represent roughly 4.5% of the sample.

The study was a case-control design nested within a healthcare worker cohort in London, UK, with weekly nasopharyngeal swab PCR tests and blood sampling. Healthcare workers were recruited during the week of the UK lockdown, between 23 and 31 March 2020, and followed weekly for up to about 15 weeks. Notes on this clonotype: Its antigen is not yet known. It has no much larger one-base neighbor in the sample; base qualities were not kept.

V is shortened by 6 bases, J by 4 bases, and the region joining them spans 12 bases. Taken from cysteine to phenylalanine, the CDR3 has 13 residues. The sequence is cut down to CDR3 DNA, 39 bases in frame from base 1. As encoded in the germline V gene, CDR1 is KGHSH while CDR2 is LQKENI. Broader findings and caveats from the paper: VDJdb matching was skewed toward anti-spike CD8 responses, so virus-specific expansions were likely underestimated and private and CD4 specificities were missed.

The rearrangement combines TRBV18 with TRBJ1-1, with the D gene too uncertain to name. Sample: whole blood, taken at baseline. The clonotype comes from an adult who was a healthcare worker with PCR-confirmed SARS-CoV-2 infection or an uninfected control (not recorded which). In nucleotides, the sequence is TGTGCCAGCTCTCCTGGCGACTTCACTGAAGCTTTCTTT. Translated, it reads CASSPGDFTEAFF.